This T cell receptor beta chain was identified during a study of shared clonotypes between healthy human individuals. Background on the study: Each donor contributed plates that comprised three CD4 naive, three CD4 memory, two CD8 naive and one CD8 memory.

The data were produced by immunoSEQ multiplex PCR, yet TCRdb's version contains in-frame clones alone and is incomplete. The table shows over a million clones, with around 95% occurring only once. Of note for this clone: Its antigen is as yet unknown.

The study drew its donors from healthy HIV-negative adults without recent acute infections or vaccinations. Broader study findings: Only blood underwent sampling, and tissue repertoires likely differ.

This CDR3 comprises 13 residues. The germline CDR1 and CDR2 sequences are MNHNY and SVGAGI (reference sequence). The V segment lost 4 bases and the J segment 10 bases; nucleotides outside the gene matches: 6. The chain is built from TRBV6-6 and TRBJ2-1; TRBD2 aligns across 8 bases. The sequence was collected from a man aged 30-40 years in good health. Sequencing was done on a sample of naive CD4+ T cells sorted from blood. Subset given: CD45RA+ positively selected. The CDR3 protein is CASSSRTSSEQFF. In DNA, the CDR3 is TGTGCCAGCAGTTCCCGGACTAGCTCGGAGCAGTTCTTC.